This TCR beta chain was identified in a study of regulatory T cells in long-lasting Graves disease (dated by TCRdb to the early 2020s). Concerning the study at large: Patients with newly diagnosed Graves' disease had been on antithyroid drugs for under 3 months. A total of roughly 35 samples underwent TCR sequencing: some 13 from persistent and about 20 from newly diagnosed Graves' disease patients. Patients with persistent Graves' disease were compared with patients with newly diagnosed Graves' disease using TCR sequencing and RNA sequencing of peripheral blood. The study was conducted in China and was registered as a clinical trial.

The library was prepared using multiplex PCR. Instrument used: Illumina HiSeq 4000. CDR3 regions were amplified by Arm-PCR with iRepertoire HTBI primers to construct TCR beta libraries. Before sequencing, the PCR products went through gel purification. Regarding the original processing steps: Across samples, about 64 TRBV and 14 TRBJ segments were identified and used for gene usage analysis of CDR3 amino acid clonotypes. COPE and FqMerger were used to merge the filtered high-quality paired reads into contigs. BLAST was used to align contigs to IMGT TRBV, TRBD and TRBJ reference genes, with CDR3 defined following IMGT. Any clonotype with a frequency above 0.1% was counted as a highly expanded clone. Shannon entropy was used to measure repertoire diversity, and the Gini coefficient was used to measure V-J evenness. Clonotypes shared by more than one individual were considered public. TCRdb ran its own pipeline on the public reads, namely fastp trimming at Q25 and MiXCR clone calling, and kept in-frame beta chains. Every distinct CDR3 protein forms one entry, paired with its most common genes and DNA. TCRdb's processing, not the authors', yielded these V and J calls. A total of roughly 410,000 distinct CDR3 sequences appear in this sample, over 14% of them only once. Jointly, the top ten make up about 8.3% of the sample.

The germline V gene specifies SGHNT as CDR1 and YENEEA as CDR2. The CDR3 contains 13 residues, cysteine and phenylalanine counted. The kept DNA is CDR3 alone, 39 bases in frame from the first base. Deletion took 6 bases off V and 10 bases off J, with a span of 13 bases between the germline ends. According to the study, the label for this sample's time point signals: newly diagnosed GD, antithyroid drugs for less than 3 months. For both TCR sequencing and RNA sequencing, RNA was extracted from PBMCs in TRIzol. The diagnosis of Graves' disease was made according to American Thyroid Association guidelines. Patients were recruited from an endocrinology department in Xi'an, China. Each patient gave around 9 milliliters of peripheral blood, collected in an EDTA anticoagulant tube. Ficoll Paque Plus density gradient separation was used to isolate PBMCs, and no additional T cell sorting was done. An Agilent 2100 Bioanalyzer and agarose gel were used to check RNA quality, and a NanoDrop 2000 was used to measure RNA concentration.

The full study reports these points: More public clonotypes were shared among persistent patients (under 3,000) than among newly diagnosed patients (over 900). Sequencing and analysis were restricted to the TCR beta chain. Persistent Graves' disease patients showed lower TCR Shannon entropy and fewer highly expanded clones than newly diagnosed patients, suggesting clonal expansion. As a limitation, the authors acknowledged that the small sample size may reduce accuracy. The study examined only peripheral blood because the primary lesion, thyroid tissue, could not be accessed. TRBV28, TRBJ1-2 and TRBJ2-5 were preferentially used in persistent disease, while TRBV20-1 and TRBJ2-1 were favored in newly diagnosed disease.

This clonotype has a count of ten or more. Its target antigen remains unknown. There are no base qualities to consult, and no much larger clone falls within one base. These data are also associated with another study on T cells in Graves' hyperthyroidism and ophthalmopathy. As that second paper reports: Stable Graves' hyperthyroidism was defined as the absence of progression to ophthalmopathy over 18 months of follow-up. The hyperthyroidism patients were between 18 and 65 years old and newly diagnosed, with a disease duration of less than 2 months. Any patient with an uncontrolled infection, another autoimmune disease, pregnancy or lactation was excluded. Clinical symptoms, serum thyroxine and TRAb, thyroid ultrasound, and orbital computed tomography formed the basis for the diagnoses. The TCR CDR3 was subjected to a first round of RT-PCR using the HTBI primer set and the Qiagen OneStep RT-PCR kit. Most expanded thyroid clonotypes (frequency above 0.001) were also detected in blood, suggesting blood repertoires may reflect thyroid immune responses. Ophthalmopathy was separated from stable hyperthyroidism by a 13 V-J signature model, with roughly 88% sensitivity and 81% to 82% specificity obtained in cross-validation and 80%/75% obtained in testing. In validation, the model predicted progression to ophthalmopathy with over 60% sensitivity and 72% to 85% specificity, a median of 6.5 months before onset. To identify TCR V-J signatures that set the groups apart, the researchers used a discovery cohort of more than 95 patients, made up of approximately 43 with Graves' ophthalmopathy and about 60 with stable Graves' hyperthyroidism. Prospective prediction of ophthalmopathy was tested in an independent validation cohort of approximately 19 hyperthyroidism patients and 17 patients who later progressed to ophthalmopathy. The 100 discovery patients were divided at random into training and test sets in a 7:3 ratio. The study also compared thyroid tissue and blood T-cell repertoires from about six Graves' hyperthyroidism patients. Following sampling, methimazole starting at 30 mg daily was given to hyperthyroidism patients, and high-dose intravenous methylprednisolone was given to ophthalmopathy patients. A second multiplex PCR round built the libraries, followed by size selection and purification. Paired-end sequencing of the libraries was performed with 100 bp reads on an Illumina HiSeq2000. SOAPnuke was used to process the raw data, with reads discarded if the reads contained adapters or uncalled bases, had a mean Phred below 15, or lacked an exact constant-primer or identifier match. High-quality paired reads were merged using COPE v1.2.5, and each unique nucleotide sequence was defined as a clonotype. MiTCR v1.1 was used to align clonotypes to the IMGT TRBV, TRBD and TRBJ reference segments. The analysis included only V-J combinations with a frequency above 0.0001, which together covered around 99% of the repertoires. A TCS score was defined as the ratio of F50 (clonal expansion) to E x V (chaos), with BLOSUM62-based TCRdist applied between CDR3 peptides within each V-J. Welch's t-statistics and random forest reduced 514 V-J features to 13, which were used in a naive Bayes classifier (R e1071). No statistical method was used to fix the sample size in advance, and group allocation was not hidden from the investigators. The paper reports TCR Vbeta CDR3 sequencing of 130 to 150 peripheral blood samples: over 40 ophthalmopathy, under 85 hyperthyroidism and around 17 progressor patients.

The TCR comes from a woman aged 40 to 50 with Graves disease. Donor details come from another sample of the same person, matched by shared clones. This sequence uses TRBV11-3 and TRBJ1-6; the best D guess is TRBD1, with 5 bases matching. This specimen consisted of peripheral blood mononuclear cells (PBMCs), obtained at new diagnosis, from a patient treated with antithyroid drugs. The CDR3 in this case is CASRGTAGSPLHF. The base sequence is TGTGCCAGCAGGGGGACGGCCGGATCACCCCTCCACTTT.